This T cell receptor (beta chain) came from a study of cytomegalovirus exposure and HLA in healthy donors. Whole-study findings and limits: Compared with the approximately 670-donor mean, an Asian-associated ancestry cluster reportedly had fewer N-insertions, according to a later analysis. Some V segments could not be told apart, so they were left out, TRBV6-2 and TRBV6-3 among them.

This clone was seen a few times. The antigen is not known. Germline loops: CDR1 SGDLS, CDR2 YYNGEE. V dropped 4 bases and J dropped 4; count of bases not matched to a gene: 8. The CDR3 contains 16 residues. PCR used 60 Vbeta primers and 13 Jbeta primers. Assay: immunoSEQ multiplex PCR; the TCRdb copy retains only in-frame clones and omits some. The sample records about 63,000 clones, approximately 73% being singletons. Regarding donors, all were healthy bone marrow donors. V and J are TRBV9 and TRBJ2-5; 12 nucleotides align to TRBD1. The TCR originated in a man between 45 and 60 years old in good health and CMV-seronegative. Sequencing was performed on PBMCs. CDR3 amino acids: CASSKGTGGTGETQYF. The DNA for the CDR3 is TGTGCCAGCAGCAAAGGGACAGGGGGCACTGGAGAGACCCAGTACTTC.